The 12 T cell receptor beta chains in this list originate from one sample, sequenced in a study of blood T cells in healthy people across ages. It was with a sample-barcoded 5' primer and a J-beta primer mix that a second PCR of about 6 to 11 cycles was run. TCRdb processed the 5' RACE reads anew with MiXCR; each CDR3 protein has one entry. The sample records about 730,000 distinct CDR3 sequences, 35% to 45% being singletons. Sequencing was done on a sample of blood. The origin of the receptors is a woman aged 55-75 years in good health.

DNA of the CDR3: TGTGCCAGCAGCGCCCAGACTATAGATACCGGGGAGCTGTTTTTT. It specifies CASSAQTIDTGELFF. V usage is TRBV7-9 and J usage is TRBJ2-2; D perhaps matches TRBD2 (5 bases). The V and J ends lost 5 bases and 5 bases respectively, with 15 bases between them. Germline CDR1 and CDR2: SEHNR and FQNEAQ (reference sequence). CDR3 length: 15 residues.

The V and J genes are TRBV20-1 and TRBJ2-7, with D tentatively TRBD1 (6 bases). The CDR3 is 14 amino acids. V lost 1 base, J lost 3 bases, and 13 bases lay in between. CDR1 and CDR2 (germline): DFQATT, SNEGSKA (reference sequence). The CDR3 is CSARARGALYEQYF. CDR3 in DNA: TGCAGTGCTAGAGCCAGGGGCGCACTCTACGAGCAGTACTTC.

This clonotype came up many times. The CDR3 DNA reads as TGTGCCAGCAGTTACTCGAGAGGGAACAATTCACCCCTCCACTTT. Its protein is CASSYSRGNNSPLHF. The V gene is TRBV6-6, the J gene TRBJ1-6; D is ambiguous. This CDR3 contains 15 residues. Between the trimmed V and J ends, which lost 0 bases and 7 bases, there was a span of 10 bases. Germline values: CDR1 MNHNY, CDR2 SVGAGI (reference sequence).

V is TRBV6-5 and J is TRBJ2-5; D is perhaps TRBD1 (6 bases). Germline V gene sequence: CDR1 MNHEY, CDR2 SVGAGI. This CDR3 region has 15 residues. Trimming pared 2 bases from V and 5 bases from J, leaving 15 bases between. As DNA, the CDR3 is TGTGCCAGCAGTTACCTGACAGGATCCGGCGAGACCCAGTACTTC. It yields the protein CASSYLTGSGETQYF.

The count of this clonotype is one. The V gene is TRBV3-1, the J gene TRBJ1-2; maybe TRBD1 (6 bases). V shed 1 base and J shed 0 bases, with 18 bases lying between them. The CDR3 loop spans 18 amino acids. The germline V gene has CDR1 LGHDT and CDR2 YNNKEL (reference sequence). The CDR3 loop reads CASSQVRSVGGPNYGYTF. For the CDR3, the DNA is TGTGCCAGCAGCCAAGTTAGATCGGTAGGGGGACCTAACTATGGCTACACCTTC.

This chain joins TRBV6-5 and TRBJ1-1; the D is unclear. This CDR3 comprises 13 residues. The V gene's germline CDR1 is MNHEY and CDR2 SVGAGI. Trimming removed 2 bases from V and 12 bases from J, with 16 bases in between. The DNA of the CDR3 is TGTGCCAGCAGTTACGATCGCTTGCGTACGCCTTTCTTT. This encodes CASSYDRLRTPFF.

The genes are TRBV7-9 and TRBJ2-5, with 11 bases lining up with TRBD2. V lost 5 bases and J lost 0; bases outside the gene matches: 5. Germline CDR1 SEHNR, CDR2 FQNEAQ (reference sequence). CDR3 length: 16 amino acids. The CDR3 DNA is TGTGCCAGCAGCCTTAGTAGCGGGGGGGACCAAGAGACCCAGTACTTC. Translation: CASSLSSGGDQETQYF.

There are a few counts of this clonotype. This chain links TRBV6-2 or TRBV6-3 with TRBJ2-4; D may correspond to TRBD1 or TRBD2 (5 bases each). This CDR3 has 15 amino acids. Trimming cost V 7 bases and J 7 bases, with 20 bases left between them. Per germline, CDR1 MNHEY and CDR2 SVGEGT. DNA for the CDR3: TGTGCCAGCAAAGACGTCCCGGGACGAGAGAACATTCAGTACTTC. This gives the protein CASKDVPGRENIQYF.

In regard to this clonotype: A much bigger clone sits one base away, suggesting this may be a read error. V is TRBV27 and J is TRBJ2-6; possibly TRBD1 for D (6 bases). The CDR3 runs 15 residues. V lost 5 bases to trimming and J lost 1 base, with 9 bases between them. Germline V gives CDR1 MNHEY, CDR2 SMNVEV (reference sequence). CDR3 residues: CASSKGQSGANVLTF. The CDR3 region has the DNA TGTGCCAGCAGTAAGGGACAATCTGGGGCCAACGTCCTGACTTTC.

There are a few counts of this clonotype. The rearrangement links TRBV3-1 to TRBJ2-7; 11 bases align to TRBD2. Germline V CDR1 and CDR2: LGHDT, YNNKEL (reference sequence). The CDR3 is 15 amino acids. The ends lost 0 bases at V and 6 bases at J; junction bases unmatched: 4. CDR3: CASSQEGSGRGEQYF. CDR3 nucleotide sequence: TGTGCCAGCAGCCAAGAGGGTAGCGGGAGGGGCGAGCAGTACTTC.

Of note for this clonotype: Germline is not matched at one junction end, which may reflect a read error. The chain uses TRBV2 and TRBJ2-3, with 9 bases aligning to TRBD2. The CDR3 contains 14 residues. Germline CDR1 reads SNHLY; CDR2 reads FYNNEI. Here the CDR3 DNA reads TGTGCCGGCAGCCCCTCACTAGCGGGTGATACGCAGTATTTT. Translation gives CAGSPSLAGDTQYF.

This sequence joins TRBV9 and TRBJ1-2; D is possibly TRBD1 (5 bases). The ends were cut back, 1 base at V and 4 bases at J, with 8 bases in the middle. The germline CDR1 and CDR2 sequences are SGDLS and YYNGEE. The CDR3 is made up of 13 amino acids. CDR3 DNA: TGTGCCAGCAGCGTAAGCCAGGGCTATGGCTACACCTTC. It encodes CASSVSQGYGYTF.